The 20 T cell receptor beta chains reported below all come from one sample, sequenced in a study of cytomegalovirus exposure and HLA in healthy donors. 13 Jbeta primers and 60 Vbeta primers were used for the PCR. Only in-frame clones appear in the TCRdb table, and some are missing; sequencing was by immunoSEQ multiplex PCR. The sample consists of more than 150,000 clones, 65% to 90% of them appearing once. The specimen was PBMCs. Receptors were obtained from a girl under 10 years old in good health and CMV-seropositive.

The J gene is TRBJ1-2, the V gene TRBV27; TRBD1 matches at 7 bases. Germline V lookup: CDR1 MNHEY, CDR2 SMNVEV (reference sequence). V shed 3 bases, J shed 6 bases, and the junction held 4 bases outside the gene matches. The CDR3 loop spans 13 amino acids. The CDR3 sequence is CASSFTGVNGYTF. In nucleotides, the CDR3 is TGTGCCAGCAGTTTCACAGGGGTCAATGGCTACACCTTC.

The rearrangement links TRBV5-1 to TRBJ2-3; TRBD1 agrees at 7 bases. V gave up 4 bases and J gave up 2 bases; unmatched junction bases: 13. The V gene's germline CDR1 is SGHRS and CDR2 YFSETQ. This CDR3 is 17 amino acids long. The CDR3 loop is CASSPNPTGSFTDTQYF. Written as DNA, the CDR3 is TGCGCCAGCAGCCCTAACCCGACAGGGAGCTTCACAGATACGCAGTATTTT.

This clone has more than one count but fewer than ten. The CDR3 sequence: CASSQTGLSYEQYF. Here the CDR3 DNA reads TGTGCCAGCAGCCAGACGGGATTGTCCTACGAGCAGTACTTC. J is TRBJ2-7 and V is TRBV5-6, with TRBD2 as a possible D gene (5 bases). CDR3 size: 14 residues. CDR1 is SGHDT, CDR2 YYEEEE, per germline. With 4 bases removed from V and 1 base from J, the gap between germline ends came to 12 bases.

V gene TRBV4-2 combines with J gene TRBJ2-7, with TRBD2 identical over 11 bases. The trim removed 2 bases at V and 6 bases at J, leaving 6 bases unmatched. From germline, CDR1 is LGHNA and CDR2 YNFKEQ. CDR3 length equals 15 residues. This CDR3 is CASSQLAGGPAEQYF. As DNA, the CDR3 is TGTGCCAGCAGCCAATTAGCGGGGGGGCCTGCCGAGCAGTACTTC.

The rearrangement uses TRBV2 and TRBJ1-5; 7 positions agree with TRBD1. The CDR3 has 14 amino acids. V was pared by 3 bases and J by 5 bases, with 4 bases of the junction left unmatched. Germline assignment: CDR1 SNHLY and CDR2 FYNNEI. This chain's CDR3 is CASSDDRVYQPQHF. DNA of the CDR3: TGTGCCAGCAGTGATGACAGGGTCTATCAGCCCCAGCATTTT.

The V call is TRBV2, the J call TRBJ1-1; a weak D match, TRBD1 (5 bases). Deletions cut 2 bases from V and 9 bases from J, with 13 bases between. The CDR3 covers 13 residues. In germline, CDR1 is SNHLY, CDR2 FYNNEI. This chain's CDR3 is CASSERRQMKAFF. In DNA, the CDR3 is TGTGCCAGCAGTGAAAGAAGACAGATGAAAGCTTTCTTT.

Turning to this clone: At the DNA level, this CDR3 is encoded by other sequences in the same sample as well. This rearrangement joins TRBV5-1 to TRBJ2-1; D not resolved. CDR3 length equals 13 residues. Germline V lookup: CDR1 SGHRS, CDR2 YFSETQ. The germline V and J ends were trimmed by 4 bases and 9 bases, with 14 bases remaining between them. CDR3 coding DNA: TGCGCCAGCAGCCCTATCCGGAGAGGTGAGCAGTTCTTC. It translates to CASSPIRRGEQFF. The complete variable domain, with remaining parts taken from reference TRBV5-1 and TRBJ2-1, reads KAGVTQTPRYLIKTRGQQVTLSCSPISGHRSVSWYQQTPGQGLQFLFEYFSETQRNKGNFPGRFSGRQFSNSRSEMNVSTLELGDSALYLCASSPIRRGEQFFGPGTRLTVL.

The rearrangement links TRBV13 to TRBJ2-7, with D maybe TRBD1 (7 bases). V was shortened by 0 bases and J by 1 base, with 10 bases between the two germline ends. This CDR3 comprises 15 residues. Germline CDR1 and CDR2: PRHDT and FYEKMQ (reference sequence). This CDR3 is CASSLGRDSSYEQYF. The CDR3 nucleotides read TGTGCCAGCAGCTTAGGGCGGGACAGTTCCTACGAGCAGTACTTC. Drawing the rest from reference TRBV13 and TRBJ2-7, the complete variable domain is AAGVIQSPRHLIKEKRETATLKCYPIPRHDTVYWYQQGPGQDPQFLISFYEKMQSDKGSIPDRFSAQQFSDYHSELNMSSLELGDSALYFCASSLGRDSSYEQYFGPGTRLTVT.

This chain connects TRBV19 to TRBJ1-1; 7 nucleotides match TRBD1. The V gene end was trimmed by 6 bases and the J gene end by 3 bases; junction bases not matched to a gene: 4. CDR3 length: 13 residues. The germline gives CDR1 LNHDA, CDR2 SQIVND (reference sequence). CDR3 protein: CASRTGLDTEAFF. As DNA, the CDR3 is TGTGCCAGTAGGACAGGGCTGGACACTGAAGCTTTCTTT.

The chain joins TRBV7-3 to TRBJ2-1; 8 nucleotides line up with TRBD1. J gave up 15 bases and V 1 base, and 8 bases lay outside the gene matches. The germline gives CDR1 SGHTA, CDR2 FQGTGA. The CDR3 loop spans 13 amino acids. As DNA, the CDR3 is TGTGCCAGCAGCTTAAGGGCAGGGGGCTTGCCGTTCTTC. It codes for CASSLRAGGLPFF.

The chain's CDR3 is CASSFAGQLNQPQHF. The CDR3, as DNA: TGTGCCAGCAGCTTTGCGGGACAGCTCAATCAGCCCCAGCATTTT. V is TRBV7-2 and J is TRBJ1-5, with TRBD1 identical over 7 bases. The V and J ends lost 3 bases and 3 bases, in that order; junction bases with no gene match: 5. The germline CDR1 and CDR2 sequences are SGHTA and FQGNSA. The CDR3 spans 15 residues.

The V gene is TRBV4-1, the J gene TRBJ2-5; D is unresolved. V shed 4 bases and J shed 5 bases, with 11 bases lying between them. CDR3 length: 13 residues. Germline V gene lookup returns CDR1 MGHRA and CDR2 YSYEKL. The CDR3 bases are TGCGCCAGCAGCCGATTCTCCGGGGAGACCCAGTACTTC. Encoded protein: CASSRFSGETQYF.

This chain uses TRBV27 with TRBJ2-7; 14 nucleotides match TRBD2. Germline-derived CDR1 and CDR2 are MNHEY and SMNVEV (reference sequence). Germline trimming cut 4 bases from V and 2 bases from J; bases unmatched to any gene: 10. The CDR3 is 18 residues long. The CDR3 region is CASSSRPGLAGGAYEQYF. CDR3 bases: TGTGCCAGCAGTTCGCGCCCCGGACTAGCGGGGGGTGCCTACGAGCAGTACTTC.

This chain links TRBV30 with TRBJ1-5; possibly TRBD1 for D (5 bases). Germline CDR1 GTSNPN, CDR2 SVGIG (reference sequence). The CDR3 has 13 amino acids. V was shortened by 0 bases and J by 4 bases, with 7 bases between the two germline ends. The CDR3 is CAWSVTVNQPQHF. The CDR3 DNA is TGTGCCTGGAGTGTGACAGTGAATCAGCCCCAGCATTTT.

V and J are TRBV2 and TRBJ2-7, with D tentatively TRBD1 (6 bases). The V end lost 6 bases, the J end lost 6 bases, and 18 bases lay between the germline ends. This CDR3 region has 14 residues. From germline, CDR1 is SNHLY and CDR2 FYNNEI. CDR3 in amino acids: CASRLQGSVCEQYF. The CDR3 DNA reads as TGTGCCAGCAGATTACAGGGTAGTGTCTGCGAGCAGTACTTC.

This chain links TRBV19 with TRBJ1-4; D not certain. The CDR3 covers 14 residues. V lost 6 bases and J 0 bases, leaving 8 bases between the germline ends. CDR1 LNHDA and CDR2 SQIVND come from the germline V gene (reference sequence). CDR3 region: CASSGLTTNEKLFF. Written as DNA, the CDR3 is TGTGCCAGTAGCGGACTTACAACTAATGAAAAACTGTTTTTT. The full variable domain, rest sourced from reference TRBV19 and TRBJ1-4, is DGGITQSPKYLFRKEGQNVTLSCEQNLNHDAMYWYRQDPGQGLRLIYYSQIVNDFQKGDIAEGYSVSREKKESFPLTVTSAQKNPTAFYLCASSGLTTNEKLFFGSGTQLSVL.

This clone occurred once. The chain couples TRBV28 to TRBJ2-1; D not certain. The germline CDR1 and CDR2 sequences are MDHEN and SYDVKM. Trimming removed 2 bases from V and 8 bases from J, with 16 bases in between. This CDR3 region has 15 residues. The CDR3 DNA reads TGTGCCAGCAGTTTAGACGGTCCTAAGCAGGATGAGCAGTTCTTC. Protein product: CASSLDGPKQDEQFF.

This chain joins TRBV5-1 and TRBJ1-1; D perhaps matches TRBD1 (6 bases). CDR3 length: 16 residues. Germline-derived CDR1 and CDR2 are SGHRS and YFSETQ. Trimming cost V 2 bases and J 4 bases, with 18 bases left between them. The DNA for the CDR3 is TGCGCCAGCAGCTTTTTTTCTAGACAGGCGGGCACTGAAGCTTTCTTT. This encodes CASSFFSRQAGTEAFF.

This clone has a handful of counts. This rearrangement joins TRBV25-1 to TRBJ1-1; no clear D gene. The V end lost 2 bases, the J end lost 1 base, and 11 bases lay between the germline ends. The CDR3 loop spans 15 amino acids. Per germline, CDR1 MGHDK and CDR2 SYGVNS. This CDR3 reads CASSEPGRSNTEAFF. CDR3 DNA sequence: TGTGCCAGCAGTGAACCGGGGAGATCGAACACTGAAGCTTTCTTT. Full variable domain (outside the CDR3, taken from reference TRBV25-1 and TRBJ1-1): EADIYQTPRYLVIGTGKKITLECSQTMGHDKMYWYQQDPGMELHLIHYSYGVNSTEKGDLSSESTVSRIRTEHFPLTLESARPSHTSQYLCASSEPGRSNTEAFFGQGTRLTVV.

In its sample, this clone was seen once. The gene calls are TRBV5-1 and TRBJ2-3; 7 nucleotides align to TRBD2. This CDR3 contains 15 residues. Unmatched junction bases numbered 12, after V lost 5 bases and J lost 6 bases. Germline V gene data show CDR1 as SGHRS and CDR2 as YFSETQ. The CDR3 sequence: CASRGAGSPTDTQYF. CDR3 sequence (DNA): TGCGCCAGCAGGGGAGCGGGGAGCCCCACGGATACGCAGTATTTT.